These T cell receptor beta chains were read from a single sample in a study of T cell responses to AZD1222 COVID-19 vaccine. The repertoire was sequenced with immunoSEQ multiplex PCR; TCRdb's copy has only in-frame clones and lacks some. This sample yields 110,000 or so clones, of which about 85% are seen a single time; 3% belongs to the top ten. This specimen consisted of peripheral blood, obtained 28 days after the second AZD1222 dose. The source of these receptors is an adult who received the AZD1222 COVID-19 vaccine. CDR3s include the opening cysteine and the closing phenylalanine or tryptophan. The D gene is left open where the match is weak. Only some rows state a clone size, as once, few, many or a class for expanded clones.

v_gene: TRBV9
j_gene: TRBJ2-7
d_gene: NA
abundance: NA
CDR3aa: CASSVGQPPYEQYF
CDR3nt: TGTGCCAGCAGCGTAGGACAGCCACCCTACGAGCAGTACTTC

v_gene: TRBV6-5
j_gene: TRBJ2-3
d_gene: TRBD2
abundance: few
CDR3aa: CASSYRLAGADTQYF
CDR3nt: TGTGCCAGCAGTTACAGGCTAGCGGGGGCGGATACGCAGTATTTT

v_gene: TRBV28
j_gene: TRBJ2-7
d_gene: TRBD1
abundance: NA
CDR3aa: CASSLSRDSSYEQYF
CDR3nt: TGTGCCAGCAGTCTCTCCCGGGACAGTTCCTACGAGCAGTACTTC

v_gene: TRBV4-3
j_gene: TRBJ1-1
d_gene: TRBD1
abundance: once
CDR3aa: CASSQWDRSYTEAFF
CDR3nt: TGCGCCAGCAGCCAGTGGGACAGAAGCTACACTGAAGCTTTCTTT

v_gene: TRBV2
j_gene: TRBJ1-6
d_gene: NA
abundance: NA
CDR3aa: CASSLAGNNSPLHF
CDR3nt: TGTGCCAGCAGCCTAGCAGGGAATAATTCACCCCTCCACTTT

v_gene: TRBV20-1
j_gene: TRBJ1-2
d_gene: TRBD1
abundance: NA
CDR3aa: CSASQGAGYTF
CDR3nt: TGCAGTGCTTCACAGGGGGCGGGCTACACCTTC

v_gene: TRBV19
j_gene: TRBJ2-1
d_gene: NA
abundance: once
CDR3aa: CASSIAHNEQFF
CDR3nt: TGTGCCAGTAGTATAGCCCACAATGAGCAGTTCTTC

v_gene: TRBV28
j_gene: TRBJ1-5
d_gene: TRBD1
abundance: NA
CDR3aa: CASTPGQGFRQPQHF
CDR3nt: TGTGCCAGCACCCCCGGACAGGGGTTTAGGCAGCCCCAGCATTTT

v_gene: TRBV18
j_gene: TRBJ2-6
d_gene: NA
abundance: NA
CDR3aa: CASSPPSGLGANVLTF
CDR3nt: TGTGCCAGCTCACCACCATCGGGCCTGGGGGCCAACGTCCTGACTTTC

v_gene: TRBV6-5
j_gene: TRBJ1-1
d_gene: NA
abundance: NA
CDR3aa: CASSSLTGYTEAFF
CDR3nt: TGTGCCAGCAGTTCACTGACGGGGTACACTGAAGCTTTCTTT

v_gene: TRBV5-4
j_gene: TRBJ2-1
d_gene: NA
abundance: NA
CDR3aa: CASSPGSLGHEQFF
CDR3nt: TGTGCCAGCAGCCCCGGGAGCCTGGGGCATGAGCAGTTCTTC

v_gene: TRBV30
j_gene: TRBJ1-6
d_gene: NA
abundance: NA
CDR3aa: CAWSRPGSSYNSPLHF
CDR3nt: TGTGCCTGGAGTAGGCCAGGGAGCTCCTATAATTCACCCCTCCACTTT

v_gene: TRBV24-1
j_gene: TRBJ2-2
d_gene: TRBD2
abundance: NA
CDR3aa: CAKYSGGTTGELFF
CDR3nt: TGTGCCAAATATAGCGGGGGGACCACCGGGGAGCTGTTTTTT

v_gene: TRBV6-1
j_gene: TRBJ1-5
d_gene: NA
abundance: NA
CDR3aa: CASSGRWGDINQPQHF
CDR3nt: TGTGCCAGCAGTGGGCGATGGGGGGACATTAATCAGCCCCAGCATTTT

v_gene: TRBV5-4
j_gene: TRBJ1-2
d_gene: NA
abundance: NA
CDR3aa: CASSLYPGSLDGSTF
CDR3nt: TGTGCCAGCAGTTTATATCCGGGGTCCCTCGACGGATCCACCTTC

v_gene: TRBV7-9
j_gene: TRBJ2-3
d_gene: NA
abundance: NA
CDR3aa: CASSSGTRRSTDTQYF
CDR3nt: TGTGCCAGCAGCTCCGGGACACGACGTAGCACAGATACGCAGTATTTT

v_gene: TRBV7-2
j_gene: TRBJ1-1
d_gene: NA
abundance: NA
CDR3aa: CASSLRSLGYTEAFF
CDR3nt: TGTGCCAGCAGCTTAAGGTCATTGGGGTACACTGAAGCTTTCTTT

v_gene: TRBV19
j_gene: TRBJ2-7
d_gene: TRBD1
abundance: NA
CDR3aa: CASSRDRGYEQYF
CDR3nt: TGTGCCAGTAGTCGGGACAGGGGCTACGAGCAGTACTTC

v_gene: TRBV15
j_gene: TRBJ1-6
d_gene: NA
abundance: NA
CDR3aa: CATSRDRTGQPPLHF
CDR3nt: TGTGCCACCAGCAGAGACAGGACGGGCCAACCTCCCCTCCACTTT

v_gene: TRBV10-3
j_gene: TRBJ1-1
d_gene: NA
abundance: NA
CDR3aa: CATGLRDTEAFF
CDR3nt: TGTGCCACCGGGCTACGGGACACTGAAGCTTTCTTT

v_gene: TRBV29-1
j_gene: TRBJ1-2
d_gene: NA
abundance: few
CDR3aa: CSVEGDSYGYTF
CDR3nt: TGCAGCGTTGAAGGGGACTCCTATGGCTACACCTTC

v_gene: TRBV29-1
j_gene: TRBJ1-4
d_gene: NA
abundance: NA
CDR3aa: CSVRRGFNEKLFF
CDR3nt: TGCAGCGTCCGGCGGGGGTTTAATGAAAAACTGTTTTTT

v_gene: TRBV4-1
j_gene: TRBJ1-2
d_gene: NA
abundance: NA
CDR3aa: CASSQDRDYGYTF
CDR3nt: TGCGCCAGCAGCCAAGATCGCGACTATGGCTACACCTTC

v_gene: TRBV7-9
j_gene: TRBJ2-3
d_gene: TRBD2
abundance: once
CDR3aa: CASSSYWASGGNTDTQYF
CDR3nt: TGTGCCAGCAGCTCGTATTGGGCTAGCGGGGGCAACACAGATACGCAGTATTTT

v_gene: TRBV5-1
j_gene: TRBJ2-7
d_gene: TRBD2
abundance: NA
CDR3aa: CASSRGTRSRPEQYF
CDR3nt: TGCGCCAGCAGCAGAGGGACTAGGTCTCGCCCCGAGCAGTACTTC

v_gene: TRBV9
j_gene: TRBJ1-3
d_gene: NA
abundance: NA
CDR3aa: CASSVGGVFSGNTIYF
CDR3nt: TGTGCCAGCAGCGTTGGGGGCGTATTCTCTGGAAACACCATATATTTT

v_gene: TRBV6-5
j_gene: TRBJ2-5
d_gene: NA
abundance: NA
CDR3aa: CASSYRGWETQYF
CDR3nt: TGTGCCAGCAGTTACAGGGGCTGGGAGACCCAGTACTTC

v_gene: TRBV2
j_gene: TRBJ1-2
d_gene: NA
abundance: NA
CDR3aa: CASSAVGGNYGYTF
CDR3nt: TGTGCCAGCAGTGCGGTAGGGGGAAACTATGGCTACACCTTC

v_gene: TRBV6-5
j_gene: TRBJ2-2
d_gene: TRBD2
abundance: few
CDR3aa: CASSYGDYGPTGELFF
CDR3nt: TGTGCCAGCAGTTACGGGGACTACGGGCCAACCGGGGAGCTGTTTTTT

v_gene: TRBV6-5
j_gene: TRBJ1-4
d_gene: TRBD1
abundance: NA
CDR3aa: CASSYSRGLSNEKLFF
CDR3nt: TGTGCCAGCAGTTACTCGAGGGGGCTATCGAATGAAAAACTGTTTTTT

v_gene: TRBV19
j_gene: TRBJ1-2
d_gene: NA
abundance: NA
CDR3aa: CAIRGGGGYTF
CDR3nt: TGTGCCATTCGAGGCGGGGGTGGCTACACCTTC

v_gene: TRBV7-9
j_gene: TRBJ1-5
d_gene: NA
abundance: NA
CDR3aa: CASSFRRGSNQPQHF
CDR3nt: TGTGCCAGCAGCTTTAGGAGGGGTTCCAATCAGCCCCAGCATTTT

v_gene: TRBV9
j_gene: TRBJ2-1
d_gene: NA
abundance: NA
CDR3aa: CASSVVRLPPNIEQFF
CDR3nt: TGTGCCAGCAGCGTAGTGAGGCTACCCCCCAACATAGAGCAGTTCTTC

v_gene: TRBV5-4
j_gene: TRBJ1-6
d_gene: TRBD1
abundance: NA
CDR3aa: CASTSFAGDSSPLHF
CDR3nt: TGTGCCAGCACCTCTTTCGCGGGGGACAGCTCACCCCTCCACTTT

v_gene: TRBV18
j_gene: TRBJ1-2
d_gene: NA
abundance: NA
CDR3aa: CASSPGTENRKANYGYTF
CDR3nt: TGTGCCAGCTCACCCGGGACGGAAAATAGAAAAGCTAACTATGGCTACACCTTC

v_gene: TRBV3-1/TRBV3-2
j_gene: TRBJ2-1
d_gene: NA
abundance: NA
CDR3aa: CASSQGTIRREQFF
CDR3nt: TGTGCCAGCAGCCAAGGGACTATAAGGCGGGAGCAGTTCTTC

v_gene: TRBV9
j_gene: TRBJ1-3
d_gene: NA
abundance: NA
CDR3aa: CASRRGAGNTIYF
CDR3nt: TGTGCCAGCAGGCGAGGGGCTGGAAACACCATATATTTT

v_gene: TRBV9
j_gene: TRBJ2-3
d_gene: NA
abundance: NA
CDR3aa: CASTPRTALDTQYF
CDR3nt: TGTGCCAGCACCCCACGGACAGCGCTGGATACGCAGTATTTT

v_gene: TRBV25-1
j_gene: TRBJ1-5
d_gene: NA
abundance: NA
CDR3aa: CATRGRPWDSNQPQHF
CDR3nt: TGTGCCACTAGGGGGAGGCCGTGGGATAGCAATCAGCCCCAGCATTTT

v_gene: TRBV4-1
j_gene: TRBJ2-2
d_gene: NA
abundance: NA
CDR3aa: CATGKANTGELFF
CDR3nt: TGCGCCACGGGGAAAGCTAACACCGGGGAGCTGTTTTTT

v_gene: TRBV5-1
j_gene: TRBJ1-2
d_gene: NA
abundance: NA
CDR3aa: CASSTFGGQDYGYTF
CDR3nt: TGCGCCAGCAGCACCTTCGGGGGACAAGACTATGGCTACACCTTC

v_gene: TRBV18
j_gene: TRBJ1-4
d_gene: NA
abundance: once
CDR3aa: CASSPPRSVLNEKLFF
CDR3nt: TGTGCCAGCTCACCACCAAGAAGCGTTCTTAATGAAAAACTGTTTTTT

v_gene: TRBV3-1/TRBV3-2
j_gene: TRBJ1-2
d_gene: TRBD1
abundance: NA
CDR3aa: CASSQDRGRGSIYGYTF
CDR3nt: TGTGCCAGCAGCCAAGATCGGGGCAGGGGGTCTATCTATGGCTACACCTTC

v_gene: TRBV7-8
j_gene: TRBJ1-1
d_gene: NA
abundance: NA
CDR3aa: CASSPTGFGDTEAFF
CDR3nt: TGTGCCAGCAGCCCAACAGGGTTCGGGGACACTGAAGCTTTCTTT

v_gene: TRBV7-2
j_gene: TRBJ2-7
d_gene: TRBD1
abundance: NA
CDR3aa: CASSPGQGRSYEQYF
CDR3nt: TGTGCCAGCAGCCCAGGACAGGGCCGCTCCTACGAGCAGTACTTC

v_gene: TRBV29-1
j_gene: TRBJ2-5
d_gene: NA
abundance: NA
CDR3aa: CSVESRAGETQYF
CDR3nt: TGCAGCGTTGAATCCCGGGCCGGGGAGACCCAGTACTTC

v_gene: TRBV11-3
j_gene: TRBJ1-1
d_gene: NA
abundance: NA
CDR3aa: CASSLEGSTEAFF
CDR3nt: TGTGCCAGCAGCTTAGAAGGGAGCACTGAAGCTTTCTTT

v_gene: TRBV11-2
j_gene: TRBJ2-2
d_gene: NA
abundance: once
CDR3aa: CASQQPNTGELFF
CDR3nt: TGTGCCAGCCAGCAACCGAACACCGGGGAGCTGTTTTTT

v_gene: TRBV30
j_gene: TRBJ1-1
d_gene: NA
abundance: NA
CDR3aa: CAWSMMDTEAFF
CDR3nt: TGTGCCTGGAGTATGATGGACACTGAAGCTTTCTTT

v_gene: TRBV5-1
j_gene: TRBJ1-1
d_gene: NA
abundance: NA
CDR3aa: CASSSTWVRGKAEAFF
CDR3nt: TGCGCCAGCAGCTCGACTTGGGTCAGGGGAAAGGCCGAAGCTTTCTTT

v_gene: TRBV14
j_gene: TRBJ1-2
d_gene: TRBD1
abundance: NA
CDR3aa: CASSPPGQGNGGYTF
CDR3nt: TGTGCCAGCAGCCCGCCGGGACAGGGGAATGGAGGCTACACCTTC

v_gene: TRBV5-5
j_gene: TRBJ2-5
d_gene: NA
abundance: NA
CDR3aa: CASSLIMAPPGQETQYF
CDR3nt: TGTGCCAGCAGCCTGATTATGGCTCCCCCGGGGCAAGAGACCCAGTACTTC

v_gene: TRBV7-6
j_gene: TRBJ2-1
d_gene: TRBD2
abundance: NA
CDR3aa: CASSLRTGTSGGANNEQFF
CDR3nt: TGTGCCAGCAGCTTAAGAACCGGGACTAGCGGGGGGGCGAATAATGAGCAGTTCTTC

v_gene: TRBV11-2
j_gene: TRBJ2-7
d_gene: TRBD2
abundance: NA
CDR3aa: CASSSGTSGIYEQYF
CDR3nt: TGTGCCAGCAGCTCGGGGACTAGCGGTATCTACGAGCAGTACTTC

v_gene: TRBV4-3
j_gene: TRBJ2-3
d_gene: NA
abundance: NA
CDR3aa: CASSQGIHTDTQYF
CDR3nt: TGCGCCAGCAGCCAAGGGATTCACACAGATACGCAGTATTTT